This T cell receptor (beta chain) comes out of a study of cytomegalovirus exposure and HLA in healthy donors. The PCR had 60 Vbeta and 13 Jbeta primers. Produced via immunoSEQ multiplex PCR; TCRdb's table is partial and in-frame only. The sample contains 150,000 to 200,000 clones, around 79% of which appear only once. The CDR3 contains 16 residues. The germline CDR1 and CDR2 sequences are LNHDA and SQIVND (reference sequence). J lost 2 bases, V lost 1 base, and 2 bases had no gene match. The study sampled nominally healthy donors, though unrecorded immune exposures were likely. Study conclusions and caveats: Later genetic work tied a missense DCLRE1C variant to beta-chain V and J trimming.

About this clone: Its antigen is not known.

The sequence was obtained from a female donor in good health and CMV-seronegative. The chain is built from TRBV19 and TRBJ1-5; 10 bases line up with TRBD1. The sample comprised PBMCs. This CDR3 reads CASSIGTGGGNQPQHF. In nucleotides, the CDR3 is TGTGCCAGTAGTATAGGGACAGGGGGGGGCAATCAGCCCCAGCATTTT.